This TCR beta chain is from a study of T-cell reconstitution after alpha-beta-depleted transplantation in children. The CDR3 consists of 16 residues. Study results and caveats: Among T cells one year after transplant, newly produced cells accounted for most counts and diversity. Surviving recipient T cells and thymic progenitors accounted for the high day-60 TCRbeta diversity observed in some patients. Reports say that about two months after transplant, the alpha-beta T cells came out of several hundred graft clones that had expanded.

This clonotype was seen repeatedly, ten times or more. Its target is not known. Unique molecular identifiers were built into the TCRbeta library. TCRdb redid the calling of the PCR reads with MiXCR, one entry per CDR3 protein. The sample holds approximately 490,000 distinct CDR3 sequences; about 11% are singletons and the top ten take around 2%. The chain has TRBV21-1 and TRBJ1-1. TRBV21-1 is a pseudogene segment. The material was PBMCs, obtained before TCRalphabeta/CD19-depleted stem cell transplant. This clonotype originated in a child under 10 years old with inherited bone marrow failure, due to receive a stem cell transplant. The CDR3 region has the DNA TGTGCCAGCAGCAAAGCGTGGTCAGGCGAGAACACTGAAGCTTTCTTT. Protein: CASSKAWSGENTEAFF.